These 19 T cell receptor beta chains were sequenced from one sample in a study of technical replicates of blood from several donors. Generated by immunoSEQ multiplex PCR, the TCRdb table keeps only in-frame clones and is missing some. Of roughly 70,000 clones in the sample, approximately 91% were seen once. Sequencing was done on a sample of PBMCs. The receptors were sampled from a human donor in good health. Some clones in this sample may be carry-over from other donors' samples.

The chain is built from TRBV14 and TRBJ1-2; D is possibly TRBD1 (5 bases). CDR3 size: 15 residues. Germline V lookup: CDR1 SGHDN, CDR2 FVKESK. Deletions cut 2 bases from V and 4 bases from J, with 14 bases between. For the CDR3, the DNA is TGTGCCAGCAGCCAATCCGGTCAGGGTTTCTATGGCTACACCTTC. Protein product: CASSQSGQGFYGYTF.

This chain joins TRBV4-1 and TRBJ2-7; TRBD1 is a possible D gene (5 bases). The CDR3 totals 16 residues. Germline CDR1 MGHRA, CDR2 YSYEKL. V was shortened by 2 bases and J by 3 bases, with 17 bases between the two germline ends. The CDR3 spells CASSQPRRGGNYEQYF. The CDR3 nucleotides read TGCGCCAGCAGCCAACCCAGAAGGGGCGGTAACTACGAGCAGTACTTC.

The chain joins TRBV5-6 to TRBJ2-7; 9 bases map to TRBD1. CDR3 length: 16 amino acids. Germline loops: CDR1 SGHDT, CDR2 YYEEEE. The V segment lost 2 bases and the J segment 2 bases; nucleotides outside the gene matches: 8. This chain's CDR3 is CASSFIGQGQPYEQYF. CDR3 in DNA: TGTGCCAGCAGCTTTATAGGACAGGGGCAACCCTACGAGCAGTACTTC.

The chain carries TRBV19 and TRBJ2-1; 7 bases line up with TRBD2. Germline V gene lookup returns CDR1 LNHDA and CDR2 SQIVND (reference sequence). J gave up 5 bases and V 1 base, and 8 bases lay outside the gene matches. This CDR3 spans 16 amino acids. DNA for the CDR3: TGTGCCAGTAGTATAGTATCCGGGAGGAAGAACAATGAGCAGTTCTTC. Translated: CASSIVSGRKNNEQFF.

The gene calls are TRBV4-3 and TRBJ1-3; D ambiguous. The V gene's germline CDR1 is LGHNA and CDR2 YSLEER. With 0 bases removed from V and 0 bases from J, the gap between germline ends came to 9 bases. The CDR3 has 16 residues. The CDR3 DNA is TGCGCCAGCAGCCAAGATATTGGCAGCTCTGGAAACACCATATATTTT. This codes for CASSQDIGSSGNTIYF.

The genes are TRBV4-3 and TRBJ2-7, with 7 bases aligning to TRBD1. V was clipped by 4 bases and J by 2 bases; unmatched bases: 2. The CDR3 spans 13 residues. Germline assignment: CDR1 LGHNA and CDR2 YSLEER. The CDR3 DNA reads TGCGCCAGCAGCCCAGGACAGGCCTACGAGCAGTACTTC. Its translation is CASSPGQAYEQYF.

V and J are TRBV21-1 and TRBJ2-7; TRBD1 reflects the table's D call only, with no check against the DNA. TRBV21-1 is annotated as a pseudogene. The CDR3 extends over 15 amino acids. CDR3 sequence: CASSNIWAGKGEQYF. The CDR3 region has the DNA TGTGCCAGCAGCAACATCTGGGCAGGGAAGGGCGAGCAGTACTTC.

The chain carries TRBV4-1 and TRBJ1-2; 9 positions agree with TRBD1. The J segment lost 4 bases and the V segment lost 1 base, leaving 25 bases of the junction unmatched. The CDR3 spans 22 residues. Germline V gene data show CDR1 as MGHRA and CDR2 as YSYEKL. This CDR3 reads CASSQVLVFGTGTSSSSYGYTF. The CDR3 DNA reads as TGCGCCAGCAGCCAAGTATTAGTTTTTGGGACAGGGACCAGTAGTAGCTCCTATGGCTACACCTTC.

This chain uses TRBV7-9 with TRBJ1-2; D unresolved. The CDR3 consists of 12 residues. V dropped 3 bases and J dropped 2 bases, with 4 bases sitting between them. Germline V gene lookup returns CDR1 SEHNR and CDR2 FQNEAQ (reference sequence). CDR3 region: CASSFGNYGYTF. DNA for the CDR3: TGTGCCAGCAGCTTCGGGAACTATGGCTACACCTTC.

The chain combines TRBV5-6 with TRBJ2-7, with 7 bases identical to TRBD2. V was clipped by 0 bases and J by 3 bases; unmatched bases: 15. Germline CDR1 and CDR2: SGHDT and YYEEEE. The CDR3 runs 18 residues. The DNA of the CDR3 is TGTGCCAGCAGCTTGGAGAAGTGGGCAGGGAGGGTCGGCTACGAGCAGTACTTC. Amino acid sequence: CASSLEKWAGRVGYEQYF.

This chain uses TRBV5-1 with TRBJ2-7; 7 positions agree with TRBD1. The CDR3 is 14 residues long. Losses at the gene ends were 0 bases for V and 3 bases for J; bases not matched to a gene: 3. Germline CDR1 reads SGHRS; CDR2 reads YFSETQ. The CDR3 loop is CASSLVAGGYEQYF. The CDR3, as DNA: TGCGCCAGCAGCTTGGTAGCAGGGGGCTACGAGCAGTACTTC.

The rearrangement joins TRBV19 to TRBJ2-2; 7 bases line up with TRBD1. V was pared by 2 bases and J by 3 bases, with 3 bases of the junction left unmatched. CDR1 is LNHDA, CDR2 SQIVND, per germline (reference sequence). The CDR3 spans 15 residues. In DNA, the CDR3 is TGTGCCAGTAGTATACGGGACAGTTACACCGGGGAGCTGTTTTTT. Its translation: CASSIRDSYTGELFF.

This clone showed up just once. Here the CDR3 reads CASSNTSGQETQYF. As DNA, the CDR3 is TGTGCCAGCAGCAACACTAGCGGACAAGAGACCCAGTACTTC. This rearrangement joins TRBV21-1 to TRBJ2-5; TRBD2, the table's D call, lacks a check against the DNA. TRBV21-1 is labeled a pseudogene. The CDR3 has 14 residues.

The chain recombines TRBV7-6 with TRBJ2-2, with no clear D. Trimming removed 5 bases at V and 0 bases at J, with 7 bases between. CDR1 is SGHVS and CDR2 is FNYEAQ in the germline V gene. This CDR3 is 14 amino acids long. The CDR3 nucleotides are TGTGCCAGCAGCCCCAGTGCGAACACCGGGGAGCTGTTTTTT. Translating gives CASSPSANTGELFF. The complete variable domain, with remaining parts taken from reference TRBV7-6 and TRBJ2-2, reads GAGVSQSPRYKVTKRGQDVALRCDPISGHVSLYWYRQALGQGPEFLTYFNYEAQQDKSGLPNDRFSAERPEGSISTLTIQRTEQRDSAMYRCASSPSANTGELFFGEGSRLTVL.

The V call is TRBV29-1, the J call TRBJ2-7, with 9 bases that match TRBD1. Germline V gene data show CDR1 as SQVTM and CDR2 as ANQGSEA. The trim removed 4 bases at V and 7 bases at J, leaving 8 bases unmatched. The CDR3 length is 13 residues. This CDR3 reads CSVALDRGDEQYF. The CDR3 coding sequence is TGCAGCGTTGCTCTAGACAGGGGGGATGAGCAGTACTTC.

J is TRBJ1-5 and V is TRBV6-6, with D possibly matching TRBD1 (6 bases). The CDR3 covers 13 residues. The V end was cut by 8 bases, the J end by 6 bases, with 14 bases between. Per the germline V gene, CDR1 is MNHNY and CDR2 is SVGAGI (reference sequence). In DNA form, the CDR3 reads TGTGCCAGCGGTCAGGGGCTCGGTCAGCCCCAGCATTTT. It codes for CASGQGLGQPQHF.

The V and J genes are TRBV6-6 and TRBJ2-5, with 9 bases lining up with TRBD1. Germline lookup yields CDR1 MNHNY and CDR2 SVGAGI (reference sequence). V was pared by 8 bases and J by 5 bases, with 12 bases of the junction left unmatched. This CDR3 is 15 amino acids long. The CDR3 DNA is TGTGCCAGCTTTCGGGGACAGGGTTTCTTGGAGACCCAGTACTTC. This gives the protein CASFRGQGFLETQYF.

The chain combines TRBV29-1 with TRBJ1-3; perhaps TRBD1 as D (5 bases). The V gene lost 5 bases and the J gene lost 1 base, with 12 bases spanning the gap. The CDR3 is made up of 14 amino acids. Germline V gene lookup returns CDR1 SQVTM and CDR2 ANQGSEA. CDR3 residues: CSVRAGPSGNTIYF. The DNA for the CDR3 is TGCAGCGTTAGGGCAGGGCCATCTGGAAACACCATATATTTT.

J is TRBJ2-2 and V is TRBV5-6; 10 bases fit TRBD1. Germline CDR1 and CDR2: SGHDT and YYEEEE. This CDR3 is built from 15 residues. The J segment lost 4 bases and the V segment lost 2 bases, leaving 2 bases of the junction unmatched. This chain's CDR3 is CASSFGTGATGELFF. The DNA of the CDR3 is TGTGCCAGCAGCTTCGGGACAGGGGCCACCGGGGAGCTGTTTTTT.